A selection of T cell receptor beta chains follows, all from one sample in a study of blood T cells in healthy people across ages. TCRdb processed the 5' RACE reads anew with MiXCR; each CDR3 protein has one entry. Of more than 600,000 distinct CDR3 sequences listed, 20% to 25% are singletons. This sample also belongs to another study, concerning T cells of mothers and their children.

The sample taken for sequencing was blood. The receptors shown here come from a boy younger than 18 in good health. Both conserved end residues are part of each CDR3. Fields, in order: D gene, V gene, J gene, clone size, CDR3 DNA, CDR3 protein. D genes are given only for firm matches. Some rows mark clone size as missing; the rest say once, few, many or name a class of expanded clone.

D: .; V: TRBV7-3; J: TRBJ2-3; size: .; DNA: TGTGCCAGCAGCTTAACTAGGGCCACAACAGATACGCAGTATTTT; CDR3: CASSLTRATTDTQYF
D: .; V: TRBV6-2/TRBV6-3; J: TRBJ1-3; size: few; DNA: TGTGCCAGCAGTTACTCAAGAAGCTCTGGAAACACCATATATTTT; CDR3: CASSYSRSSGNTIYF
D: TRBD1; V: TRBV29-1; J: TRBJ1-5; size: few; DNA: TGCAGCGCCGAAAGGCCGCCAGGGGGCCTGCAGCCCCAGCATTTT; CDR3: CSAERPPGGLQPQHF
D: TRBD2; V: TRBV11-2; J: TRBJ2-6; size: .; DNA: TGTGCCAGCAGCTTAGTCACTTCTGCGGGAGGGCTCTCTGGGGCCAACGTCCTGACTTTC; CDR3: CASSLVTSAGGLSGANVLTF
D: .; V: TRBV6-5; J: TRBJ2-5; size: few; DNA: TGTGCCAGCGGTTACTCTAGCCTCCAAGAGACCCAGTACTTC; CDR3: CASGYSSLQETQYF
D: TRBD2; V: TRBV28; J: TRBJ2-7; size: .; DNA: TGTGCCAGCACCCGGATTGTTCAGCGGGAGTTCTACGAGCAGTACTTC; CDR3: CASTRIVQREFYEQYF
D: .; V: TRBV5-5; J: TRBJ1-3; size: .; DNA: TGTGCCAGCAGCTTGACGTCCGACAGGCAGTTAGGAAACACCATATATTTT; CDR3: CASSLTSDRQLGNTIYF
D: TRBD1; V: TRBV28; J: TRBJ2-5; size: .; DNA: TGTGCCAGCAGTCCGGGGACAGGGGTAACGCCGGAGACCCAGTACTTC; CDR3: CASSPGTGVTPETQYF
D: TRBD1; V: TRBV6-2/TRBV6-3; J: TRBJ2-5; size: .; DNA: TGTGCCAGCAGTTCAGGGGGTACGACCCAGTACTTC; CDR3: CASSSGGTTQYF
D: TRBD1; V: TRBV5-6; J: TRBJ2-5; size: .; DNA: TGTGCCAGCAGGGCGACAGGGTATGTCCAAGAGACCCAGTACTTC; CDR3: CASRATGYVQETQYF
D: TRBD1; V: TRBV29-1; J: TRBJ2-7; size: few; DNA: TGCAGCGTTGGATTAGACAGGGGGTTTACCTACGAGCAGTACTTC; CDR3: CSVGLDRGFTYEQYF
D: .; V: TRBV29-1; J: TRBJ1-1; size: few; DNA: TGCAGCGGGGGGGAGGTTATGAACACTGAAGCTTTCTTT; CDR3: CSGGEVMNTEAFF
D: .; V: TRBV7-3; J: TRBJ2-1; size: .; DNA: TGTGCCAGCAGCTCCCTAATAGCGGAGGGGGGAACTGCCTACAATGAGCAGTTCTTC; CDR3: CASSSLIAEGGTAYNEQFF
D: TRBD1; V: TRBV5-1; J: TRBJ2-5; size: few; DNA: TGCGCCAGCAGCTTGGGTCAGGGGGTTCCCCCGGAGCAGTACTTC; CDR3: CASSLGQGVPPEQYF
D: .; V: TRBV28; J: TRBJ2-5; size: .; DNA: TGTGCCAGCAGTTTTAGTGGGAGCACCACCCAAGAGACCCAGTACTTC; CDR3: CASSFSGSTTQETQYF
D: TRBD1; V: TRBV28; J: TRBJ1-4; size: .; DNA: TGTGCCAGCAGTGGACCGGGACAGGGATCCGCAACTAATGAAAAACTGTTTTTT; CDR3: CASSGPGQGSATNEKLFF
D: .; V: TRBV3-1; J: TRBJ2-7; size: few; DNA: TGTGCCAGCAGCCTGGACCTCAAAAAGACCTCCTACGAGCAGTACTTC; CDR3: CASSLDLKKTSYEQYF
D: TRBD2; V: TRBV28; J: TRBJ2-2; size: few; DNA: TGTGCCACCGGGGAGCGGGAGTATGCCGGGGAGCTGTTTTTT; CDR3: CATGEREYAGELFF
D: .; V: TRBV11-2; J: TRBJ2-7; size: .; DNA: TGTGCCAGCAGCTTAGAAGCACTTGCGGGTCCCTACGAGCAGTACTTC; CDR3: CASSLEALAGPYEQYF
D: .; V: TRBV7-9; J: TRBJ2-3; size: few; DNA: TGTGCCAGCAGCTTCATCACAGATACGCAGTATTTT; CDR3: CASSFITDTQYF
D: .; V: TRBV6-6; J: TRBJ2-2; size: .; DNA: TGTGCCACTGCCCCTAGGTCTCCGAACACCGGGGAGCTGTTTTTT; CDR3: CATAPRSPNTGELFF
D: TRBD2; V: TRBV10-3; J: TRBJ2-3; size: few; DNA: TGTGCCATCAGGCGGACTAGCGCTACAGATACGCAGTATTTT; CDR3: CAIRRTSATDTQYF
D: .; V: TRBV6-1; J: TRBJ1-1; size: few; DNA: TGTGCCAGCAGTGACGGACAGAGCTTCATGAACACTGAAGCTTTCTTT; CDR3: CASSDGQSFMNTEAFF
D: TRBD1; V: TRBV7-9; J: TRBJ2-7; size: few; DNA: TGTGCCAGCAGCTTCTGGGCAGGGGGCAACTACGAGCAGTACTTC; CDR3: CASSFWAGGNYEQYF
D: .; V: TRBV7-3; J: TRBJ2-3; size: once; DNA: TGTGCCAGCAGCTTAAGCGGGGGCACAGGTACGCAGTATTTT; CDR3: CASSLSGGTGTQYF
D: .; V: TRBV11-2; J: TRBJ2-1; size: .; DNA: TGTGCCAGCAGCTTAACGGGGGCGGGTAATGAGCAGTTCTTC; CDR3: CASSLTGAGNEQFF
D: .; V: TRBV5-1; J: TRBJ1-2; size: .; DNA: TGCGCCAGCAGCTTACCAGGGACCGTGGGGGGCTACACCTTC; CDR3: CASSLPGTVGGYTF
D: .; V: TRBV20-1; J: TRBJ2-5; size: .; DNA: TGCAGTGCTAGAGATATAAGACCGATGAGCATGTTGGAGGAGACCCAGTACTTC; CDR3: CSARDIRPMSMLEETQYF
D: .; V: TRBV6-1; J: TRBJ2-3; size: .; DNA: TGTGCCAGCATAGCGCTCACTAGCACAGATACGCAGTATTTT; CDR3: CASIALTSTDTQYF
D: TRBD1; V: TRBV20-1; J: TRBJ1-6; size: .; DNA: TGCAGTGCCACGACAGGGGTGGATTCACCCCTCCACTTT; CDR3: CSATTGVDSPLHF
D: TRBD2; V: TRBV3-1; J: TRBJ2-7; size: few; DNA: TGTGCCAGCAGCCAGGGGACTAGCGGGAGTCAGTACTTC; CDR3: CASSQGTSGSQYF
D: .; V: TRBV25-1; J: TRBJ1-2; size: .; DNA: TGTGCCAGCAGTGAACTCGGAAATGGCTACACCTTC; CDR3: CASSELGNGYTF
D: .; V: TRBV9; J: TRBJ1-2; size: .; DNA: TGTGCCAGCAGCGTAGTGGGCCATGGCTACACCTTC; CDR3: CASSVVGHGYTF
D: .; V: TRBV11-3; J: TRBJ1-1; size: .; DNA: TGTGCCAGCAGCTTACTCGGGAGGCCTGAAGCTTTCTTT; CDR3: CASSLLGRPEAFF
D: .; V: TRBV5-1; J: TRBJ2-1; size: .; DNA: TGCGCCAGCAGCTTGGCCTCGGACCAATTCTACAATGAGCAGTTCTTC; CDR3: CASSLASDQFYNEQFF
D: .; V: TRBV29-1; J: TRBJ2-5; size: few; DNA: TGCAGCGTTGTGGGACGGGAAGAGACCCAGTACTTC; CDR3: CSVVGREETQYF
D: .; V: TRBV9; J: TRBJ2-1; size: .; DNA: TGTGCCAGCGGATCGGGACGGGATAGGGATGAGCAGTTCTTC; CDR3: CASGSGRDRDEQFF
D: TRBD2; V: TRBV20-1; J: TRBJ2-7; size: .; DNA: TGCAGTGCTGGTAGCGGGATCTTCTCCTACGAGCAGTACTTC; CDR3: CSAGSGIFSYEQYF
D: TRBD1; V: TRBV3-1; J: TRBJ2-1; size: .; DNA: TGTGCCAGCAGCCAGACAGGGGCAAACTACAATGAGCAGTTCTTC; CDR3: CASSQTGANYNEQFF
D: .; V: TRBV28; J: TRBJ2-1; size: few; DNA: TGTGCCACAACAGCAGCCGTTTACAATGAGCAGTTCTTC; CDR3: CATTAAVYNEQFF
D: .; V: TRBV4-3; J: TRBJ2-5; size: .; DNA: TGCGCCAGCAGCCAAGATCGGCCGGTAGCCCAAGAGACCCAGTACTTC; CDR3: CASSQDRPVAQETQYF
D: .; V: TRBV7-2; J: TRBJ2-5; size: few; DNA: TGTGCCAGCAGCTTTCAGGTGGCAGGGCAAGAGACCCAGTACTTC; CDR3: CASSFQVAGQETQYF
D: TRBD1; V: TRBV7-2; J: TRBJ1-1; size: few; DNA: TGTGCCAGCAGCTCCACTTTGACAGGGGCCAGGGGCACTGAAGCTTTCTTT; CDR3: CASSSTLTGARGTEAFF
D: TRBD2; V: TRBV28; J: TRBJ2-3; size: few; DNA: TGTGCCAGCAGTTGGACTAGCGGGAGGAAAGTGGATACGCAGTATTTT; CDR3: CASSWTSGRKVDTQYF
D: .; V: TRBV3-1; J: TRBJ2-7; size: .; DNA: TGTGCCAGCAGCCCGACTTATTCCCTTGAGGAGCAGTACTTC; CDR3: CASSPTYSLEEQYF
D: TRBD2; V: TRBV15; J: TRBJ2-2; size: few; DNA: TGTGCCACCAGCAGAGATCGGGGGGTTGGCACCGGGGAGCTGTTTTTT; CDR3: CATSRDRGVGTGELFF
D: .; V: TRBV29-1; J: TRBJ2-3; size: few; DNA: TGCAGCGTTGGCAGGGGAAGCACAGATACGCAGTATTTT; CDR3: CSVGRGSTDTQYF
D: .; V: TRBV5-1; J: TRBJ2-7; size: .; DNA: TGCGCCAGCAGCTTGGATACGGGAGCGACCTACGAGCAGTACTTC; CDR3: CASSLDTGATYEQYF
D: .; V: TRBV6-5; J: TRBJ1-1; size: few; DNA: TGTGCCAGCAGGGAGGGGACTGAAGCTTTCTTT; CDR3: CASREGTEAFF
D: .; V: TRBV7-2; J: TRBJ2-7; size: few; DNA: TGTGCCAGCAGCTCGGGACCACGCCGGGAGCAGTACTTC; CDR3: CASSSGPRREQYF